This TCR beta chain derives from a study of blood T cell repertoires in COVID-19. The table lists this clone with a few counts. The junction does not match germline at one end; this may be a read error. Germline V gene lookup returns CDR1 SEHNR and CDR2 FQNEAQ (reference sequence). The CDR3 totals 14 residues. Under the authors' procedure: Cell counts per sample came from amplifying reference gene primers. Here immunoSEQ multiplex PCR was the method, and the copy in TCRdb shows in-frame clones only, minus some. Clone size and V and J calls were adopted from that table, with D and trimming inferred from the DNA. The data show about 98,000 clones, about 80% seen once.

The TCR originated in a man older than 75 with acute or convalescent COVID-19. The V call is TRBV7-9, the J call TRBJ1-6, with TRBD1 matching 7 bases. Material: peripheral blood. The CDR3 coding sequence is TGTGCCACCCAGGACAGGTCCTATAGTTCACCCCTCCACTTT. Protein product: CATQDRSYSSPLHF.